This T cell receptor beta chain was sequenced in a study of graft-versus-host responses after intestinal transplantation. Study information: Anti-thymocyte globulin was used for induction in all recipients, who then took tacrolimus and steroids for roughly 3 years.

Turning to this clone: The antigen remains undetermined.

This table comes from immunoSEQ multiplex PCR, and its TCRdb copy is limited to in-frame clones, with some not included. The sample contains over 75,000 clones, roughly 82% of which appear only once. Germline assignment: CDR1 SGHAT and CDR2 FQNNGV. The CDR3 consists of 14 residues. Between the trimmed V and J ends, which lost 0 bases and 6 bases, there was a span of 9 bases. Overall study results and limits: Recipient marrow showed GvH clones, some seen first in ileum or blood. The highest levels of circulating GvH clones went along with early declines in HvG clones after transplant.

This receptor was obtained from a human patient who received an intestinal transplant, so some T cells may come from the graft donor. The sequences come from PBMCs, collected 255 days after intestinal transplant. The chain couples TRBV11-2 to TRBJ2-1; D unresolved. CDR3 sequence (DNA): TGTGCCAGCAGCTTAGATTACGGTCGCAATGAGCAGTTCTTC. Residues: CASSLDYGRNEQFF. Complete variable domain (other parts from reference TRBV11-2 and TRBJ2-1): EAGVAQSPRYKIIEKRQSVAFWCNPISGHATLYWYQQILGQGPKLLIQFQNNGVVDDSQLPKDRFSAERLKGVDSTLKIQPAKLEDSAVYLCASSLDYGRNEQFFGPGTRLTVL.